This T cell receptor beta chain is from a study of vaccination effects on CD4 cells after COVID-19. TCRdb keeps only in-frame clones here, not all; method: immunoSEQ multiplex PCR. The repertoire holds about 73,000 clones, about four fifths seen once, with 10% to 13% in the top ten. On this clone itself: What it binds is unknown.

Prior to sequencing, the ViraFEST assay stimulated PBMC with viral peptide pools, which expanded the antigen-specific CD4+ T cells. At the end of about ten days of culture, CD4+ T cells were isolated. According to the study, vaccine recipients showed no prior SARS-CoV-2 infection and negative nucleocapsid antibodies. This CDR3 is 14 amino acids long. The V gene is TRBV21-1, the J gene TRBJ2-5; TRBD1, the table's D call, was not compared with the DNA. TRBV21-1 is a pseudogene segment. The receptor's source is a human donor who received a COVID-19 vaccine. The sequencing used CD4+ T cells from PBMCs cultured with SARS-CoV-2 spike peptides, collected before COVID-19 vaccination. The CDR3 is CASSKGNREETQYF. The CDR3 DNA follows: TGTGCCAGCAGCAAAGGTAACAGGGAGGAGACCCAGTACTTC.